The 29 T cell receptor beta chains below all came from one sample that was sequenced in a study of blood T cell repertoires in COVID-19. Method: immunoSEQ multiplex PCR; TCRdb's copy keeps in-frame clones and lacks some. Here the sample spans about 130,000 clones, about 82% being singletons. Source material: peripheral blood. The receptor set was obtained from a human donor in a cohort sampled during active COVID-19.

The CDR3 DNA reads as TGTGCCAGCAGCGGCCGACAGGGTACTGTCTATGGCTACACCTTC. Protein product: CASSGRQGTVYGYTF. This sequence joins TRBV11-2 and TRBJ1-2, with 7 bases that match TRBD1. Germline-derived CDR1 and CDR2 are SGHAT and FQNNGV. The CDR3 is made up of 15 amino acids. V was pared by 5 bases and J by 4 bases, with 10 bases of the junction left unmatched.

This chain uses TRBV9 with TRBJ2-7; perhaps TRBD2 as D (6 bases). Trimming shortened V by 0 bases and J by 7 bases, and 14 bases separated the two germline ends. Per germline, CDR1 SGDLS and CDR2 YYNGEE. This CDR3 region has 14 residues. The CDR3 coding sequence is TGTGCCAGCAGCGTAGTAGGGGACCGGGGGGAGCAGTACTTC. It specifies CASSVVGDRGEQYF.

V gene TRBV18 combines with J gene TRBJ1-5; the D is unclear. This CDR3 has 13 amino acids. Looked up from germline, CDR1 is KGHSH and CDR2 is LQKENI. The germline V and J ends were trimmed by 10 bases and 4 bases, with 14 bases remaining between them. The DNA for the CDR3 is TGTGCCATCCCTTTATCCGGGAATCAGCCCCAGCATTTT. Residues: CAIPLSGNQPQHF.

The V gene is TRBV2, the J gene TRBJ2-1; 13 bases line up with TRBD2. This CDR3 contains 16 residues. Trimming at V came to 5 bases and at J to 6 bases, leaving 7 bases not matched to a gene. Per the germline V gene, CDR1 is SNHLY and CDR2 is FYNNEI. The CDR3 loop is CASSLAGTSGINEQFF. In nucleotides, the CDR3 is TGTGCCAGCAGTCTTGCTGGGACTAGCGGGATCAATGAGCAGTTCTTC.

The rearrangement links TRBV7-9 to TRBJ1-2, with D tentatively TRBD1 (5 bases). Trimming left V 4 bases short and J 0 bases short, with 15 bases between. CDR1 is SEHNR and CDR2 is FQNEAQ in the germline V gene (reference sequence). The CDR3 is 16 amino acids. This CDR3 is CASSSPTGGANYGYTF. The CDR3 DNA reads TGTGCCAGCAGCTCCCCCACAGGTGGAGCTAACTATGGCTACACCTTC. Looking up the rest from reference TRBV7-9 and TRBJ1-2 gives the full variable domain: DTGVSQNPRHKITKRGQNVTFRCDPISEHNRLYWYRQTLGQGPEFLTYFQNEAQLEKSRLLSDRFSAERPKGSFSTLEIQRTEQGDSAMYLCASSSPTGGANYGYTFGSGTRLTVV.

V gene TRBV5-1 combines with J gene TRBJ2-7; 8 bases are a match to TRBD1. The length of the CDR3 is 17 residues. The germline V gene encodes CDR1 SGHRS and CDR2 YFSETQ. Trimming cost V 0 bases and J 2 bases; bases outside gene matches: 10. CDR3 in DNA: TGCGCCAGCAGCTTGGATGGGGACAGGCTCAAAACCTACGAGCAGTACTTC. It encodes CASSLDGDRLKTYEQYF.

V is TRBV6-5 and J is TRBJ1-1; possible D gene TRBD1, 6 bases. Trimming left V 1 base short and J 2 bases short, with 14 bases between. Germline lookup yields CDR1 MNHEY and CDR2 SVGAGI. CDR3 length: 16 residues. In DNA, the CDR3 is TGTGCCAGCAGTTACTTATCTGTCAGGGGTAACACTGAAGCTTTCTTT. Translating gives CASSYLSVRGNTEAFF.

This clone was counted a few times. The chain uses TRBV11-2 and TRBJ1-6; 7 positions match TRBD1. CDR1 SGHAT and CDR2 FQNNGV come from the germline V gene. V lost 3 bases to trimming and J lost 7 bases; unmatched junction nucleotides: 9. The CDR3 runs to 16 residues. The DNA for the CDR3 is TGTGCCAGCAGCTTCTCGACAGGGATAGCCAATTCACCCCTCCACTTT. The encoded protein is CASSFSTGIANSPLHF.

This rearrangement joins TRBV18 to TRBJ2-3, with TRBD2 identical over 8 bases. Per germline, CDR1 KGHSH and CDR2 LQKENI. Germline trimming cut 7 bases from V and 6 bases from J; bases unmatched to any gene: 12. This CDR3 has 15 amino acids. CDR3 sequence reads: CASFTRGGQSDTQYF. CDR3 bases: TGTGCCAGCTTTACCCGGGGGGGCCAATCCGATACGCAGTATTTT.

J is TRBJ2-3 and V is TRBV19; possibly TRBD1 for D (5 bases). Germline V gene lookup returns CDR1 LNHDA and CDR2 SQIVND (reference sequence). The CDR3 runs 14 residues. V was cut by 5 bases and J by 6 bases, with 15 bases left in between. CDR3 region: CASSPGAGRDTQYF. In nucleotides, the CDR3 is TGTGCCAGTAGTCCTGGGGCTGGAAGGGATACGCAGTATTTT.

This chain uses TRBV29-1 with TRBJ2-2; 8 positions match TRBD2. After removal of 5 bases from V and 6 bases from J, the junction contained 14 bases not matched to a gene. Germline V CDR1 and CDR2: SQVTM, ANQGSEA. The CDR3 is made up of 16 amino acids. This CDR3 reads CSVRVVSGRVAGELFF. CDR3 nucleotides: TGCAGCGTTCGCGTCGTCAGCGGGAGAGTGGCCGGGGAGCTGTTTTTT.

The gene calls are TRBV5-5 and TRBJ2-2; possibly TRBD2 for D (6 bases). Germline V gene data show CDR1 as SGHKS and CDR2 as YYEKEE (reference sequence). Trimming removed 4 bases at V and 7 bases at J, with 23 bases between. CDR3 length: 17 amino acids. CDR3 sequence (DNA): TGTGCCAGCAGCGTGAAGGTGACGGGGGTTTTCGGCGGGGAGCTGTTTTTT. This encodes CASSVKVTGVFGGELFF.

The chain links TRBV28 to TRBJ1-4; perhaps TRBD1 as D (5 bases). CDR3 length equals 17 residues. CDR1 and CDR2 from the germline V gene are MDHEN and SYDVKM. The V end lost 7 bases, the J end lost 7 bases, and 25 bases lay between the germline ends. CDR3 coding DNA: TGTGCCAGCATTTATGGCAGGGTAGTTTTGGGCGGTGAAAAACTGTTTTTT. Amino acids: CASIYGRVVLGGEKLFF.

This clone was observed once. This sequence joins TRBV19 and TRBJ1-4; D may be TRBD1 (5 bases). The germline V and J ends were trimmed by 3 bases and 8 bases, with 10 bases remaining between them. Per the germline V gene, CDR1 is LNHDA and CDR2 is SQIVND (reference sequence). The CDR3 is made up of 13 amino acids. CDR3 region: CASSMGQPEKLFF. The DNA for the CDR3 is TGTGCCAGTAGTATGGGGCAACCAGAAAAACTGTTTTTT. The whole variable domain, remainder taken from reference TRBV19 and TRBJ1-4, is DGGITQSPKYLFRKEGQNVTLSCEQNLNHDAMYWYRQDPGQGLRLIYYSQIVNDFQKGDIAEGYSVSREKKESFPLTVTSAQKNPTAFYLCASSMGQPEKLFFGSGTQLSVL.

The chain uses TRBV30 and TRBJ1-4; D is uncertain. CDR1 and CDR2 (germline): GTSNPN, SVGIG (reference sequence). This CDR3 comprises 11 residues. The V gene lost 0 bases and the J gene lost 8 bases, with 4 bases spanning the gap. The CDR3 loop is CAWSVREKLFF. The CDR3 DNA reads TGTGCCTGGAGTGTCCGGGAAAAACTGTTTTTT.

This chain links TRBV27 with TRBJ2-7; 7 bases line up with TRBD1. Germline loops: CDR1 MNHEY, CDR2 SMNVEV (reference sequence). V was clipped by 4 bases and J by 7 bases; unmatched bases: 10. This CDR3 comprises 14 residues. The CDR3 DNA follows: TGTGCCAGCAGTTGGGGGACAGTCGGCATGGAGCAGTACTTC. Amino acid sequence: CASSWGTVGMEQYF.

The chain carries TRBV7-2 and TRBJ2-4; 7 positions match TRBD2. Trimming took 0 bases from V and 0 from J; bases not matched to a gene: 8. This CDR3 region has 18 residues. Germline loops: CDR1 SGHTA, CDR2 FQGNSA. CDR3 bases: TGTGCCAGCAGCTTAGCGGGGCTAGCGGCGGTAGCCAAAAACATTCAGTACTTC. Protein sequence: CASSLAGLAAVAKNIQYF.

V gene TRBV27 combines with J gene TRBJ2-3, with D perhaps TRBD2 (6 bases). CDR1 is MNHEY and CDR2 is SMNVEV in the germline V gene (reference sequence). The CDR3 spans 16 residues. Trimming took off 3 bases at V and 2 bases at J, with 15 bases between the two ends. CDR3 amino acids: CASSFFAGTFTDTQYF. The CDR3 DNA is TGTGCCAGCAGTTTCTTTGCGGGAACCTTCACAGATACGCAGTATTTT.

This clone was counted a single time. The chain combines TRBV10-3 with TRBJ1-6; 8 bases align to TRBD1. With 4 bases clipped from V and 7 bases from J, the junction kept 15 bases outside the gene matches. The CDR3 runs to 18 residues. Germline assignment: CDR1 ENHRY and CDR2 SYGVKD. The CDR3 region has the DNA TGTGCCATCAGTGTAGGCCCGAGGGGGACAGGAGGCAATTCACCCCTCCACTTT. This translates into CAISVGPRGTGGNSPLHF.

This clone appeared once. The V and J genes are TRBV7-9 and TRBJ2-5; 11 bases line up with TRBD1. Germline V gene lookup returns CDR1 SEHNR and CDR2 FQNEAQ (reference sequence). The V and J ends lost 5 bases and 5 bases, in that order; junction bases with no gene match: 7. The CDR3 has 15 residues. In nucleotides, the CDR3 is TGTGCCAGCAGCAGGACAGGGGGCGGCGGGGAGACCCAGTACTTC. This translates into CASSRTGGGGETQYF.

The chain is built from TRBV7-2 and TRBJ2-5, with 9 bases aligning to TRBD2. The CDR3 runs to 15 residues. Unmatched junction bases numbered 4, after V lost 1 base and J lost 4 bases. The germline V gene encodes CDR1 SGHTA and CDR2 FQGNSA. The CDR3 loop is CASSLDWTSAETQYF. Here the CDR3 DNA reads TGTGCCAGCAGCTTAGATTGGACTAGCGCAGAGACCCAGTACTTC.

The chain combines TRBV12-5 with TRBJ1-3, with TRBD1 matching 9 bases. The V segment lost 0 bases and the J segment 0 bases; nucleotides outside the gene matches: 12. Germline V gene data show CDR1 as LGHNT and CDR2 as FRNRAP. The CDR3 is made up of 20 amino acids. CDR3 sequence (DNA): TGTGCTAGTGGTTTGGTAGTTTGGTCGGACAGGGGACCCTCTGGAAACACCATATATTTT. It specifies CASGLVVWSDRGPSGNTIYF.

This clone was seen a single time. The genes are TRBV4-3 and TRBJ2-5; D gene uncertain. The V end was cut by 1 base, the J end by 3 bases, with 15 bases between. Germline V lookup: CDR1 LGHNA, CDR2 YSLEER. The CDR3 length is 16 residues. The CDR3, as DNA: TGCGCCAGCAGCCAAGCGTCCAGGTCCCGAAAAGAGACCCAGTACTTC. It is translated as CASSQASRSRKETQYF.

This sequence joins TRBV27 and TRBJ2-1; TRBD2 is a possible D gene (6 bases). V dropped 6 bases and J dropped 3 bases, with 9 bases sitting between them. CDR3 size: 13 residues. Germline CDR1 MNHEY, CDR2 SMNVEV (reference sequence). CDR3 amino acids: CASSADYYNEQFF. The CDR3 DNA follows: TGTGCCAGCAGCGCGGACTACTACAATGAGCAGTTCTTC.

The chain joins TRBV10-3 to TRBJ2-3, with D hard to call. The germline CDR1 and CDR2 sequences are ENHRY and SYGVKD. The CDR3 is 11 amino acids. V gave up 11 bases and J gave up 1 base, with 7 bases separating them. The CDR3 loop is CAASGTDTQYF. The CDR3 DNA is TGTGCCGCCTCAGGCACAGATACGCAGTATTTT.

The V call is TRBV6-5, the J call TRBJ1-2, with 7 bases that match TRBD1. The CDR3 has 15 amino acids. The junction had 11 bases not matched to a gene; V was cut back by 2 bases and J by 8 bases. Germline V gene sequence: CDR1 MNHEY, CDR2 SVGAGI. In DNA, the CDR3 is TGTGCCAGCAGTTACGACTCGACAGGGCGTGGAGGCTACACCTTC. Translation: CASSYDSTGRGGYTF.

In its sample, this clone was seen a few times. The genes are TRBV3-1 (or the pseudogene TRBV3-2) and TRBJ1-5, with a possible D match to TRBD1 (6 bases). The CDR3 covers 14 residues. In germline, CDR1 is LGHDT, CDR2 YNNKEL (reference sequence). Trimming removed 1 base from V and 7 bases from J, with 11 bases in between. The CDR3 here is CASSQAPGQQPQHF. The CDR3 DNA is TGTGCCAGCAGCCAAGCGCCCGGACAGCAGCCCCAGCATTTT.

The chain has TRBV7-8 and TRBJ1-1; TRBD1 aligns across 10 bases. The CDR3 covers 16 residues. The V and J ends lost 5 bases and 2 bases, in that order; junction bases with no gene match: 8. CDR1 and CDR2 from the germline V gene are SGHVS and FQNEAQ. The DNA for the CDR3 is TGTGCCAGCAGCCCCGGACAGGGGGTGGTTAACACTGAAGCTTTCTTT. Translated: CASSPGQGVVNTEAFF.

The gene calls are TRBV6-5 and TRBJ2-2, with D possibly matching TRBD1 (5 bases). V lost 6 bases and J 3 bases, leaving 11 bases between the germline ends. Germline lookup yields CDR1 MNHEY and CDR2 SVGAGI. The CDR3 has 14 amino acids. This CDR3 reads CASRGQPYTGELFF. In DNA, the CDR3 is TGTGCCAGCAGGGGGCAGCCCTACACCGGGGAGCTGTTTTTT.